A selection of T cell receptor beta chains follows, all from one sample in a study of identical twins. TCRdb called the 5' RACE reads again in MiXCR, with one record for every CDR3 protein. The data contain hundreds of thousands of distinct CDR3 sequences, about 12% of them singletons. The same data also contributed to another study, on yellow fever vaccine responses in identical twins.

Sequencing was carried out using CD8+ T cells sorted from blood. Source of these receptors: a woman aged 18 to 35 in good health. Each CDR3 is given with its conserved first and last residue. Some rows have no size entry. The others give once, few or many, or a class for an expanded clone.

>TRBV6-5|-
CASSYTGLSSEAFF
>TRBV25-1|-
CASSGIPSNTGTFNYGYTF
>TRBV27|-
CASSPETSGGAADTQYF
>TRBV5-8|few
CASSFEAVPDEKLFF
>TRBV5-6|few
CASSLDGELAAFF
>TRBV27|-
CASSRASGRYDEQYF
>TRBV10-3|-
CAIEVGDRGPGEDEQFF
>TRBV27|-
CASSFGRTNYGYTF
>TRBV2|-
CASSVSPSSYEQYF
>TRBV28|-
CASSFLGKSTDTQYF